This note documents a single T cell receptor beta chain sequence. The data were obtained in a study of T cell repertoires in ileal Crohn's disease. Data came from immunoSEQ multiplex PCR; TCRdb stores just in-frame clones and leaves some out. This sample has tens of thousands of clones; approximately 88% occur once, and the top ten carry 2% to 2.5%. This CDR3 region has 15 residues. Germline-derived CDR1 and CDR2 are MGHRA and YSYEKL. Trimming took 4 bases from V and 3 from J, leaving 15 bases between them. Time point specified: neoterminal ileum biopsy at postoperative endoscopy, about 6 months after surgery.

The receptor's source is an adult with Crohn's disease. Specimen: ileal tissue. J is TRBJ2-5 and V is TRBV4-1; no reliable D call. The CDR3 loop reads CASSPSQVLEETQYF. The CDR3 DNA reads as TGCGCCAGCAGCCCTTCTCAGGTTTTAGAAGAGACCCAGTACTTC.